The 29 T cell receptor beta chains presented below share a single source sample, sequenced in a study of cytomegalovirus exposure and HLA in healthy donors. PCR used 60 Vbeta primers and 13 Jbeta primers. Sequencing used immunoSEQ multiplex PCR; TCRdb keeps in-frame clones, though not all of them. Of 150,000 to 200,000 clones listed, approximately 70% are singletons. The sequencing input was PBMCs. The origin of the receptors is a man in his forties in good health and CMV-seropositive.

This clone was seen once. The V and J genes are TRBV5-6 and TRBJ2-5; 7 positions match TRBD1. The J call is uncertain, as TRBJ2-7 better fits the DNA end. The CDR3 is 13 residues long. Germline assignment: CDR1 SGHDT and CDR2 YYEEEE. The CDR3 nucleotides are TGTGCCAGCAGCCCCGGGACAGTTCGCGAGCAGTACTTC. This encodes CASSPGTVREQYF.

This chain uses TRBV9 with TRBJ2-2, with D possibly TRBD2 on 6 matching bases. V lost 0 bases, J lost 5 bases, and 11 bases lay in between. This CDR3 region has 15 residues. Germline V lookup: CDR1 SGDLS, CDR2 YYNGEE. The CDR3 region is CASSVVQGGTGELFF. DNA of the CDR3: TGTGCCAGCAGCGTAGTCCAGGGAGGAACCGGGGAGCTGTTTTTT.

V gene TRBV9 combines with J gene TRBJ2-2; D may be TRBD1 (5 bases). Per the germline V gene, CDR1 is SGDLS and CDR2 is YYNGEE. Trimming shortened V by 4 bases and J by 2 bases, and 12 bases separated the two germline ends. The CDR3 is 15 amino acids. CDR3 region: CASSFGAGNTGELFF. The CDR3 DNA reads as TGTGCCAGCAGCTTTGGGGCAGGAAACACCGGGGAGCTGTTTTTT.

This clone has just a few counts. The J gene is TRBJ2-3, the V gene TRBV4-3, with D possibly TRBD1 on 6 matching bases. Trimming removed 0 bases at V and 0 bases at J, with 13 bases between. The CDR3 is made up of 17 amino acids. Per germline, CDR1 LGHNA and CDR2 YSLEER. CDR3 in amino acids: CASSQDGGQPSTDTQYF. Here the CDR3 DNA reads TGCGCCAGCAGCCAAGACGGTGGACAGCCTAGCACAGATACGCAGTATTTT.

V gene TRBV10-3 combines with J gene TRBJ1-6; D is perhaps TRBD1 (5 bases). The CDR3 runs to 14 residues. V dropped 3 bases and J dropped 11 bases, with 14 bases sitting between them. The germline V gene has CDR1 ENHRY and CDR2 SYGVKD. This CDR3 reads CAISDSGSGAPLHF. For the CDR3, the DNA is TGTGCCATCAGTGATTCAGGGTCCGGCGCACCCCTCCACTTT.

The V gene is TRBV27, the J gene TRBJ1-5, with D maybe TRBD1 (5 bases). CDR1 and CDR2 (germline): MNHEY, SMNVEV (reference sequence). The CDR3 covers 13 residues. V lost 11 bases and J 11 bases, leaving 22 bases between the germline ends. The CDR3 reads CASGEDTFGSQHF. The CDR3 DNA sequence: TGTGCCTCAGGTGAGGACACGTTTGGGTCCCAGCATTTT.

This chain uses TRBV2 with TRBJ2-2; tentative D call: TRBD1 (6 bases). With 11 bases removed from V and 5 bases from J, the gap between germline ends came to 21 bases. Germline assignment: CDR1 SNHLY and CDR2 FYNNEI. This CDR3 is 15 amino acids long. This CDR3 is CAARDPRQGTGELFF. DNA for the CDR3: TGTGCCGCTCGGGACCCACGGCAGGGGACCGGGGAGCTGTTTTTT. The variable domain in full, completed from reference TRBV2 and TRBJ2-2, reads EPEVTQTPSHQVTQMGQEVILRCVPISNHLYFYWYRQILGQKVEFLVSFYNNEISEKSEIFDDQFSVERPDGSNFTLKIRSTKLEDSAMYFCAARDPRQGTGELFFGEGSRLTVL.

The chain recombines TRBV5-1 with TRBJ2-1; 15 bases are a match to TRBD2. The CDR3 consists of 17 residues. Germline CDR1 SGHRS, CDR2 YFSETQ. Trimming removed 4 bases from V and 2 bases from J; junction bases left unmatched: 4. The CDR3 loop reads CASSPGLAGGPYNEQFF. The CDR3 nucleotides read TGCGCCAGCAGCCCGGGACTAGCGGGGGGACCCTACAATGAGCAGTTCTTC.

This clone was recorded a few times. The gene calls are TRBV6-1 and TRBJ2-3; D remains unclear. The CDR3 has 12 amino acids. Deletions cut 5 bases from V and 6 bases from J, with 9 bases between. Germline V gene data show CDR1 as MNHNS and CDR2 as SASEGT. The CDR3 loop is CASSRVWDTQYF. CDR3 DNA sequence: TGTGCCAGCAGTCGGGTATGGGATACGCAGTATTTT.

The chain carries TRBV19 and TRBJ2-1; 7 nucleotides agree with TRBD2. CDR3 length: 14 amino acids. V lost 7 bases to trimming and J lost 3 bases; unmatched junction nucleotides: 6. Germline CDR1 LNHDA, CDR2 SQIVND (reference sequence). The CDR3 region is CASNRGEVYNEQFF. The CDR3, as DNA: TGTGCCAGTAATCGGGGGGAGGTCTACAATGAGCAGTTCTTC.

V gene TRBV11-1 combines with J gene TRBJ1-4; D uncertain. In germline, CDR1 is SGHAT, CDR2 FQDESV (reference sequence). Trimming cost V 0 bases and J 5 bases, with 19 bases left between them. This CDR3 has 18 amino acids. Here the CDR3 DNA reads TGTGCCAGCAGCTTAGCCAGACATCGGAGGGTGAGCAATGAAAAACTGTTTTTT. This sequence encodes CASSLARHRRVSNEKLFF. The full variable domain, completed using reference TRBV11-1 and TRBJ1-4, is EAEVAQSPRYKITEKSQAVAFWCDPISGHATLYWYRQILGQGPELLVQFQDESVVDDSQLPKDRFSAERLKGVDSTLKIQPAELGDSAMYLCASSLARHRRVSNEKLFFGSGTQLSVL.

This rearrangement joins TRBV11-3 to TRBJ1-6; 8 bases are shared with TRBD1. The junction had 5 bases not matched to a gene; V was cut back by 2 bases and J by 5 bases. The CDR3 consists of 16 residues. From germline, CDR1 is SGHNT and CDR2 YENEEA. This CDR3 reads CASSLQDRANNSPLHF. The DNA for the CDR3 is TGTGCCAGCAGCTTACAGGACAGGGCGAATAATTCACCCCTCCACTTT. Full variable domain (missing parts from reference TRBV11-3 and TRBJ1-6): EAGVVQSPRYKIIEKKQPVAFWCNPISGHNTLYWYLQNLGQGPELLIRYENEEAVDDSQLPKDRFSAERLKGVDSTLKIQPAELGDSAVYLCASSLQDRANNSPLHFGNGTRLTVT.

This clone was detected a few times. This sequence joins TRBV7-9 and TRBJ2-1; 11 bases line up with TRBD1. Germline CDR1 SEHNR, CDR2 FQNEAQ (reference sequence). After removal of 5 bases from V and 6 bases from J, the junction contained 9 bases not matched to a gene. The CDR3 runs to 16 residues. CDR3 nucleotides: TGTGCCAGCAGCCTCTCCGGGACAGGGGGAAGCAATGAGCAGTTCTTC. Amino acid sequence: CASSLSGTGGSNEQFF.

The rearrangement uses TRBV21-1 and TRBJ1-6. TRBV21-1 is labeled a pseudogene. The CDR3 has 16 residues. The CDR3 coding sequence is TGTGCCAGCAGCAGCCCCCCGAGCTCCTATAATTCACCCCTCCACTTT. Translating gives CASSSPPSSYNSPLHF.

The J gene is TRBJ2-2, the V gene TRBV6-5; possible D gene TRBD1, 6 bases. Trimming took off 6 bases at V and 2 bases at J, with 13 bases between the two ends. From germline, CDR1 is MNHEY and CDR2 SVGAGI. The CDR3 loop spans 15 amino acids. CDR3 sequence reads: CASRAYRANTGELFF. CDR3 nucleotides: TGTGCCAGCAGGGCCTACAGGGCCAACACCGGGGAGCTGTTTTTT.

This CDR3 is CASSPSGGGNQPQHF. In DNA form, the CDR3 reads TGTGCCAGCTCACCTTCCGGGGGGGGCAATCAGCCCCAGCATTTT. The chain joins TRBV18 to TRBJ1-5; a possible D gene is TRBD1 (5 bases). This CDR3 has 15 amino acids. Trimming pared 3 bases from V and 2 bases from J, leaving 11 bases between. Per the germline V gene, CDR1 is KGHSH and CDR2 is LQKENI.

V gene TRBV7-3 combines with J gene TRBJ1-1, with D perhaps matching TRBD1 (5 bases). CDR1 is SGHTA, CDR2 FQGTGA, per germline. With 5 bases removed from V and 0 bases from J, the gap between germline ends came to 10 bases. The CDR3 consists of 14 residues. CDR3 in amino acids: CASSPSGVNTEAFF. The CDR3 DNA follows: TGTGCCAGCAGCCCCTCGGGGGTGAACACTGAAGCTTTCTTT.

The rearrangement uses TRBV6-6 and TRBJ1-2; D is unclear. The V and J ends lost 4 bases and 1 base respectively, with 7 bases between them. CDR1 and CDR2 (germline): MNHNY, SVGAGI (reference sequence). There are 13 residues in the CDR3. CDR3 DNA sequence: TGTGCCAGCAGTTTAACAGATAACTATGGCTACACCTTC. Amino acids: CASSLTDNYGYTF.

V and J are TRBV27 and TRBJ2-4; D not certain. The V gene's germline CDR1 is MNHEY and CDR2 SMNVEV (reference sequence). The CDR3 extends over 12 amino acids. Trimming pared 7 bases from V and 3 bases from J, leaving 7 bases between. The CDR3, as DNA: TGTGCCAGCACTTCTTTCAAAAACATTCAGTACTTC. It codes for CASTSFKNIQYF.

This clone showed up just once. The chain couples TRBV7-3 to TRBJ1-3; TRBD1 agrees at 7 bases. The CDR3 totals 17 residues. The germline gives CDR1 SGHTA, CDR2 FQGTGA. J lost 1 base, V lost 6 bases, and 12 bases had no gene match. The CDR3 nucleotides are TGTGCCAGCAGTCGACAGGGCTCCTTAGGTTCTGGAAACACCATATATTTT. Protein sequence: CASSRQGSLGSGNTIYF.

The V call is TRBV7-3, the J call TRBJ1-2; D is possibly TRBD1 (5 bases). The V end lost 6 bases, the J end lost 2 bases, and 10 bases lay between the germline ends. CDR3 length equals 13 residues. Germline V gene sequence: CDR1 SGHTA, CDR2 FQGTGA. The CDR3 region is CASSPQANYGYTF. CDR3 in DNA: TGTGCCAGCAGTCCACAGGCCAACTATGGCTACACCTTC. Variable domain in full (rest from reference TRBV7-3 and TRBJ1-2): GAGVSQTPSNKVTEKGKYVELRCDPISGHTALYWYRQSLGQGPEFLIYFQGTGAADDSGLPNDRFFAVRPEGSVSTLKIQRTERGDSAVYLCASSPQANYGYTFGSGTRLTVV.

The rearrangement joins TRBV5-1 to TRBJ2-7; a possible D gene is TRBD2 (7 bases). Germline CDR1 is SGHRS and CDR2 is YFSETQ. CDR3 size: 15 residues. Trimming stripped 0 bases from V and 3 bases from J, with 13 bases between. CDR3 sequence (DNA): TGCGCCAGCAGCTTGGCTACGGGGGGCGACTACGAGCAGTACTTC. Amino acid sequence: CASSLATGGDYEQYF. The full variable domain, completed using reference TRBV5-1 and TRBJ2-7, is KAGVTQTPRYLIKTRGQQVTLSCSPISGHRSVSWYQQTPGQGLQFLFEYFSETQRNKGNFPGRFSGRQFSNSRSEMNVSTLELGDSALYLCASSLATGGDYEQYFGPGTRLTVT.

The chain combines TRBV4-3 with TRBJ1-1; 10 nucleotides match TRBD1. The junction had 16 bases not matched to a gene; V was cut back by 1 base and J by 11 bases. The CDR3 extends over 17 amino acids. Germline-derived CDR1 and CDR2 are LGHNA and YSLEER. The CDR3 region is CASSQGGAGWGQGLAFF. In DNA form, the CDR3 reads TGCGCCAGCAGCCAAGGAGGAGCAGGTTGGGGACAGGGGTTGGCTTTCTTT.

V gene TRBV7-2 combines with J gene TRBJ2-5, with 8 bases lining up with TRBD2. The CDR3 has 14 residues. CDR1 is SGHTA, CDR2 FQGNSA, per germline. V lost 7 bases, J lost 2 bases, and 6 bases stayed unmatched. CDR3 loop: CASKAGGPQETQYF. Here the CDR3 DNA reads TGTGCCAGCAAGGCGGGGGGCCCACAAGAGACCCAGTACTTC.

This clone has more than one count but fewer than ten. The chain carries TRBV4-1 and TRBJ2-2; 7 nucleotides line up with TRBD1. The germline V gene encodes CDR1 MGHRA and CDR2 YSYEKL. This CDR3 region has 18 residues. Trimming at V came to 3 bases and at J to 3 bases, leaving 13 bases not matched to a gene. The CDR3 sequence is CASSHGRQGWGDTGELFF. CDR3 nucleotide sequence: TGCGCCAGCAGCCACGGCCGACAGGGTTGGGGAGACACCGGGGAGCTGTTTTTT.

The rearrangement links TRBV19 to TRBJ2-3; TRBD1 is a possible D gene (6 bases). The length of the CDR3 is 15 residues. Germline V gene sequence: CDR1 LNHDA, CDR2 SQIVND (reference sequence). V dropped 10 bases and J dropped 3 bases, with 20 bases sitting between them. CDR3 sequence reads: CATHPRGGETDTQYF. CDR3 bases: TGTGCCACCCACCCTAGAGGGGGTGAGACAGATACGCAGTATTTT.

This clone was counted a single time. The sample carries other DNA sequences with the same CDR3. This chain connects TRBV7-9 to TRBJ1-1; 7 bases fit TRBD1. V shed 5 bases and J 8 bases; nucleotides not matched to a gene: 5. The CDR3 is 12 amino acids. Germline assignment: CDR1 SEHNR and CDR2 FQNEAQ (reference sequence). The CDR3 DNA sequence: TGTGCCAGCAGCCCCGGGGACAGCGAAGCTTTCTTT. It specifies CASSPGDSEAFF.

The J gene is TRBJ2-5, the V gene TRBV9, with TRBD2 as a possible D gene (7 bases). This CDR3 has 15 residues. The V gene's germline CDR1 is SGDLS and CDR2 YYNGEE. V shed 1 base and J shed 1 base, with 11 bases lying between them. CDR3 sequence reads: CASSVWGGVQETQYF. The CDR3 DNA reads TGTGCCAGCAGCGTATGGGGGGGCGTCCAAGAGACCCAGTACTTC.

The chain employs TRBV15 and TRBJ2-4; a weak D match, TRBD1 (9 bases). CDR3 size: 17 residues. Germline-derived CDR1 and CDR2 are LNHNV and YYDKDF (reference sequence). The germline V and J ends were trimmed by 3 bases and 7 bases, with 22 bases remaining between them. CDR3 in amino acids: CATSSRGGTGSVNIQYF. Written as DNA, the CDR3 is TGTGCCACCAGCAGTCGCGGGGGGACAGGGAGTGTGAACATTCAGTACTTC.